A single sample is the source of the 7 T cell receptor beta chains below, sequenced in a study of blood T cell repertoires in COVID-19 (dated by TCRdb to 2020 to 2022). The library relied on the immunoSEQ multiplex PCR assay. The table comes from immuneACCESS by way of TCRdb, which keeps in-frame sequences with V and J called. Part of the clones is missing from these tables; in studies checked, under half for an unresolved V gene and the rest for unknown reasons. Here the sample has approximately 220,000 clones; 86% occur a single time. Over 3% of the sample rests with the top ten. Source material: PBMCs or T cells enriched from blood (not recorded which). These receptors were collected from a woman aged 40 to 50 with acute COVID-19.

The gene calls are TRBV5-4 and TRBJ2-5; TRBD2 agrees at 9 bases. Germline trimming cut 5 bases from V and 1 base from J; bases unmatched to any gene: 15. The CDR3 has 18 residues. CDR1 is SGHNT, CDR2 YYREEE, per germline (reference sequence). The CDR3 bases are TGTGCCAGCAGTCGGGGGGGTGCTAGCGGGGTTTTCCAAGAGACCCAGTACTTC. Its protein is CASSRGGASGVFQETQYF.

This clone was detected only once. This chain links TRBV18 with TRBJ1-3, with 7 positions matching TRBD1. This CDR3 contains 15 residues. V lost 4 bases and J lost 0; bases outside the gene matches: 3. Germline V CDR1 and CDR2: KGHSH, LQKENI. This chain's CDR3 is CASSQGTASGNTIYF. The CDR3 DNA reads TGTGCCAGCTCACAGGGGACAGCCTCTGGAAACACCATATATTTT.

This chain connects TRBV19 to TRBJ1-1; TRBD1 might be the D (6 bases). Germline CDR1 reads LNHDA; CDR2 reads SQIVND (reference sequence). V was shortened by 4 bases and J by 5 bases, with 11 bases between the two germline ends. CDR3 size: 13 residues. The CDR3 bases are TGTGCCAGTAGTACCAGGGGAGGGACTGAAGCTTTCTTT. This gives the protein CASSTRGGTEAFF.

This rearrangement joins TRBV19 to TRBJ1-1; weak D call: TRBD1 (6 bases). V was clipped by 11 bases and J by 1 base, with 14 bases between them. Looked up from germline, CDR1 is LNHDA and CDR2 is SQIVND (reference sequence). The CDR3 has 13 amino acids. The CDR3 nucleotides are TGTGCCGTCGGACAGATGTCGAACACTGAAGCTTTCTTT. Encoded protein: CAVGQMSNTEAFF.

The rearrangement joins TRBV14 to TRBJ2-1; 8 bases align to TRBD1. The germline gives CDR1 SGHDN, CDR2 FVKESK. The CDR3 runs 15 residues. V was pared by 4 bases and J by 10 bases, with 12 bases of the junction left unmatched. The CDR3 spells CASSRYPGTGGEQFF. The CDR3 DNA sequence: TGTGCCAGCAGCCGCTACCCCGGGACAGGAGGGGAGCAGTTCTTC.

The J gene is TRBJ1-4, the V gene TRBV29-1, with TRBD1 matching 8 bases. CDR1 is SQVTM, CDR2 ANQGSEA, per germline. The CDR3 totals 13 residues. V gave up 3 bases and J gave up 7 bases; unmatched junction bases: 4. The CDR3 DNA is TGCAGCGTTGAGGACAGGGTTGGTGAAAAACTGTTTTTT. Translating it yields CSVEDRVGEKLFF. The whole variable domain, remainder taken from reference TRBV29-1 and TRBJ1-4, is SAVISQKPSRDICQRGTSLTIQCQVDSQVTMMFWYRQQPGQSLTLIATANQGSEATYESGFVIDKFPISRPNLTFSTLTVSNMSPEDSSIYLCSVEDRVGEKLFFGSGTQLSVL.

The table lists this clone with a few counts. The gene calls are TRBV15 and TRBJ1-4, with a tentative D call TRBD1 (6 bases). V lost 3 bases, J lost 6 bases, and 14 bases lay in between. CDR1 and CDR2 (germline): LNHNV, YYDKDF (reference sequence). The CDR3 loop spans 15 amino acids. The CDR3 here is CATSSLTGRDEKLFF. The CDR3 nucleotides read TGTGCCACCAGCAGCCTAACAGGGAGGGATGAAAAACTGTTTTTT. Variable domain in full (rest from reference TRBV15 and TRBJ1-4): DAMVIQNPRYQVTQFGKPVTLSCSQTLNHNVMYWYQQKSSQAPKLLFHYYDKDFNNEADTPDNFQSRRPNTSFCFLDIRSPGLGDTAMYLCATSSLTGRDEKLFFGSGTQLSVL.